This entry concerns a single TCR beta chain. The CDR3 runs 13 residues. This sample is part of a study of blood T cell repertoires in COVID-19. Across the whole study: From the United States, Italy and Spain came samples of acute and convalescent COVID-19. PBMCs, B-cell-depleted T cells, or T cells provided the cDNA or gDNA that made up the material.

Using immunoSEQ multiplex PCR, the repertoire was profiled, and TCRdb retains in-frame clones only, with some absent. The data show under 200,000 clones, with approximately 83% seen just once and approximately 1.5% held by the top ten. The sequence derives from a human donor in a cohort sampled during active COVID-19. The specimen sequenced was peripheral blood. The chain carries TRBV21-1 and TRBJ2-1; TRBD1 is the table's D call, not checked against the DNA. TRBV21-1 is a pseudogene locus. The CDR3 nucleotides read TGTGCCAGCAGCATCTACAGGTACAATGAGCAGTTCTTC. It translates to CASSIYRYNEQFF.